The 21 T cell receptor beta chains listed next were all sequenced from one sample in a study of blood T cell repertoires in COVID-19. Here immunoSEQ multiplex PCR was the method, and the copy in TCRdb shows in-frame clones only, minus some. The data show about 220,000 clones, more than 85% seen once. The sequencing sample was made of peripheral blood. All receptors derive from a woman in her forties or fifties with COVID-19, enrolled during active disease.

The CDR3 nucleotides are TGTGCCTGGATTGGGGTAGCGGGGGGGCAAAATGCTGGCTACAATGAGCAGTTCTTC. Its protein product is CAWIGVAGGQNAGYNEQFF. V usage is TRBV30 and J usage is TRBJ2-1; 11 bases agree with TRBD2. The germline gives CDR1 GTSNPN, CDR2 SVGIG (reference sequence). With V trimmed by 4 bases and J by 3 bases, 17 bases remained unmatched. The CDR3 is 19 residues long.

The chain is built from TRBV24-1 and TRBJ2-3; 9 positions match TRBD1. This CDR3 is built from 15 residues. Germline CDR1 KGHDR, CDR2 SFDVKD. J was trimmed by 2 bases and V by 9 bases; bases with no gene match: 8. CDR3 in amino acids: CATAGGTGPTDTQYF. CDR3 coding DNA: TGTGCCACCGCCGGCGGGACAGGGCCCACAGATACGCAGTATTTT.

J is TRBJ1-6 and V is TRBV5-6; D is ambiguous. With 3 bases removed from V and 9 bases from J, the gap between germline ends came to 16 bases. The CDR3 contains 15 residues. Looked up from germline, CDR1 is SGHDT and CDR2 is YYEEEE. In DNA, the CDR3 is TGTGCCAGCAGCTCACTCGGACCGGGGAGTTCACCCCTCCACTTT. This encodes CASSSLGPGSSPLHF. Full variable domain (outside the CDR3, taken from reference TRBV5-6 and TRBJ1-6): DAGVTQSPTHLIKTRGQQVTLRCSPKSGHDTVSWYQQALGQGPQFIFQYYEEEERQRGNFPDRFSGHQFPNYSSELNVNALLLGDSALYLCASSSLGPGSSPLHFGNGTRLTVT.

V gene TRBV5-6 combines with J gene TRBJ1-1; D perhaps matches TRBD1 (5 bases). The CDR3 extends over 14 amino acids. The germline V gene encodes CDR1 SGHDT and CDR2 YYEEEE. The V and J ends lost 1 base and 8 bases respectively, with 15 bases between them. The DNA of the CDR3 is TGTGCCAGCAGCTTGTATCGAACACAGGCAGAAGCTTTCTTT. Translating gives CASSLYRTQAEAFF.

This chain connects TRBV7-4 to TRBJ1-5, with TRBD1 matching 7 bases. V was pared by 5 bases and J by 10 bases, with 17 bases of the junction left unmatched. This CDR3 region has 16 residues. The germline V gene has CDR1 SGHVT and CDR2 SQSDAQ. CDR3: CASSRTDRDKGEPQHF. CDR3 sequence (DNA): TGTGCCAGCAGCCGTACCGACAGGGATAAAGGAGAACCCCAGCATTTT.

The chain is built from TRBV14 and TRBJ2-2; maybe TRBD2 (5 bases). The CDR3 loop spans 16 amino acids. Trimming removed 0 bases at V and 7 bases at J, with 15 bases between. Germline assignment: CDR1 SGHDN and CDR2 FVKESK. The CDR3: CASSQDASRDSGELFF. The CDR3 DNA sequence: TGTGCCAGCAGCCAAGATGCATCGAGGGATAGCGGGGAGCTGTTTTTT.

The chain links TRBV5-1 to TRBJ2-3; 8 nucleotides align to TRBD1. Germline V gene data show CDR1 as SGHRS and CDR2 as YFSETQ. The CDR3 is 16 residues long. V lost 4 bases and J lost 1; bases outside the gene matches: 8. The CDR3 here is CASSLGTGGGTDTQYF. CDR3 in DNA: TGCGCCAGCAGCCTGGGGACAGGCGGCGGCACAGATACGCAGTATTTT.

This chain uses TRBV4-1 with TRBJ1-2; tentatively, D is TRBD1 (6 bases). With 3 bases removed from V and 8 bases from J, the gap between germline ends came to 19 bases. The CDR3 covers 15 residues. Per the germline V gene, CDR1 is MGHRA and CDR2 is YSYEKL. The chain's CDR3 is CASSHDRSHLRGYTF. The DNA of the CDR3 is TGCGCCAGCAGCCACGACAGGTCCCATCTGAGGGGCTACACCTTC.

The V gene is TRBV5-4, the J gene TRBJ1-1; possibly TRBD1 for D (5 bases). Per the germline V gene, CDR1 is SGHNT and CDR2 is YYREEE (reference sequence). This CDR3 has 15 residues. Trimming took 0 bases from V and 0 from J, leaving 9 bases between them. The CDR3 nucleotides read TGTGCCAGCAGCTTGGGTGACAGAATGAACACTGAAGCTTTCTTT. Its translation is CASSLGDRMNTEAFF. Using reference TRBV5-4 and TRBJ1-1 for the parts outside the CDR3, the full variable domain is ETGVTQSPTHLIKTRGQQVTLRCSSQSGHNTVSWYQQALGQGPQFIFQYYREEENGRGNFPPRFSGLQFPNYSSELNVNALELDDSALYLCASSLGDRMNTEAFFGQGTRLTVV.

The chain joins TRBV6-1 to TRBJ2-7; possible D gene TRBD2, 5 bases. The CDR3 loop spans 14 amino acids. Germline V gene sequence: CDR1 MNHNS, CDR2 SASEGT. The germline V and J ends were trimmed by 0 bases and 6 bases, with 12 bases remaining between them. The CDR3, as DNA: TGTGCCAGCAGTGAAGCACCCGGGGTTGGCGAGCAGTACGTC. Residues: CASSEAPGVGEQYV.

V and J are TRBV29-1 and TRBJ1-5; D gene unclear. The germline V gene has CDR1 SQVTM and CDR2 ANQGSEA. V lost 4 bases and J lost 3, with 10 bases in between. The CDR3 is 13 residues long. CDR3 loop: CSVVPGYNQPQHF. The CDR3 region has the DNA TGCAGCGTTGTGCCGGGGTACAATCAGCCCCAGCATTTT.

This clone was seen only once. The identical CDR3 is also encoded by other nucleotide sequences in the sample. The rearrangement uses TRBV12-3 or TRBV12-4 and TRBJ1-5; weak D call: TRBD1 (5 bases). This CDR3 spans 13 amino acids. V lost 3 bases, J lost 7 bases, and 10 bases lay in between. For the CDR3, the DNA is TGTGCCAGCAGTTTGCCCCCAGGGCAGCCCCAGCATTTT. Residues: CASSLPPGQPQHF.

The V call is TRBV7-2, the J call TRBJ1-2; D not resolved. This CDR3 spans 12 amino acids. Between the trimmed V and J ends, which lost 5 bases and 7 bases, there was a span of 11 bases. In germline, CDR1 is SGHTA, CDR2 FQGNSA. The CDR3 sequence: CASSPNSGGYTF. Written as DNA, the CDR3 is TGTGCCAGCAGCCCAAACAGTGGTGGCTACACCTTC.

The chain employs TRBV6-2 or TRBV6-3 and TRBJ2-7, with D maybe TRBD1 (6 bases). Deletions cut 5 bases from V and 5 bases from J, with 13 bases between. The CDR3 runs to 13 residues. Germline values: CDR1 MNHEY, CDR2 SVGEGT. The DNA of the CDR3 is TGTGCCAGCAGTCAAAACGGACAGAACGAGCAGTACGTC. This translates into CASSQNGQNEQYV.

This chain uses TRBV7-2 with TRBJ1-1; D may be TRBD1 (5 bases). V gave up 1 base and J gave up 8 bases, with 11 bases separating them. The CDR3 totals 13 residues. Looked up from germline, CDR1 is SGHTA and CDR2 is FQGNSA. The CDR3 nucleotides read TGTGCCAGCAGCTTAGTAGGGGCAAGCGAAGCTTTCTTT. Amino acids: CASSLVGASEAFF.

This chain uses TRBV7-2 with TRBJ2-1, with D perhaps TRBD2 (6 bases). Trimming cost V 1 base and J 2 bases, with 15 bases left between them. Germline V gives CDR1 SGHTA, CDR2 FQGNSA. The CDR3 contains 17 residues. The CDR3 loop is CASSLGMPRGTYNEQFF. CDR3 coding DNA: TGTGCCAGCAGCTTAGGAATGCCGCGGGGAACCTACAATGAGCAGTTCTTC.

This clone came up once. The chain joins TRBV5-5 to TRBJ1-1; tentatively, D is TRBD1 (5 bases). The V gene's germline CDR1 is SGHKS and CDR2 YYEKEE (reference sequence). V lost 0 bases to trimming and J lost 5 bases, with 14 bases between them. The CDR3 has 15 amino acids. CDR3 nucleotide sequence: TGTGCCAGCAGCTTGGGTCCGGGGGAAGGAACTGAAGCTTTCTTT. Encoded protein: CASSLGPGEGTEAFF.

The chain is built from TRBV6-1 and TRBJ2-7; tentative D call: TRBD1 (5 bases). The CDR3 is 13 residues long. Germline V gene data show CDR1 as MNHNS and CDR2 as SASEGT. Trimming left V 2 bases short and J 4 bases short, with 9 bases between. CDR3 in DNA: TGTGCCAGCAGTGAACGACAGACATACGAGCAGTACGTC. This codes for CASSERQTYEQYV.

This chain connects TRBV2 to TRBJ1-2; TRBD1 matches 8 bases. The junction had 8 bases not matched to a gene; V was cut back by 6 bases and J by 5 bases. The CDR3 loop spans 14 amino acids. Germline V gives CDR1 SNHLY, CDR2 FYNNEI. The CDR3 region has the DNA TGTGCCAGCAGGTGGAGGGGACAGGAATATGGCTACACCTTC. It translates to CASRWRGQEYGYTF. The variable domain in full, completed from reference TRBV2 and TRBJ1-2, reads EPEVTQTPSHQVTQMGQEVILRCVPISNHLYFYWYRQILGQKVEFLVSFYNNEISEKSEIFDDQFSVERPDGSNFTLKIRSTKLEDSAMYFCASRWRGQEYGYTFGSGTRLTVV.

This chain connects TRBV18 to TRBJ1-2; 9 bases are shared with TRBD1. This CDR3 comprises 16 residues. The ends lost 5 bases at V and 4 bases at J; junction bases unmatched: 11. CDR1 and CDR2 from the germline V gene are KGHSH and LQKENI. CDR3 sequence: CASSNAYGQGPYGYTF. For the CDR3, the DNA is TGTGCCAGCTCAAATGCCTATGGACAGGGGCCCTATGGCTACACCTTC.

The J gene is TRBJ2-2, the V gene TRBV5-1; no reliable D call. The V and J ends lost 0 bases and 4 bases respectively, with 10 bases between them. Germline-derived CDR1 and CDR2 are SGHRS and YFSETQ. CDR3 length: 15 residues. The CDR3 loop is CASSLASGLTGELFF. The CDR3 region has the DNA TGCGCCAGCAGCTTGGCCAGTGGGCTCACCGGGGAGCTGTTTTTT.